The 17 T cell receptor beta chains listed next were all sequenced from one sample in a study of blood T cell repertoires in COVID-19 (dated by TCRdb to about 2020). Library generation was performed with the immunoSEQ multiplex PCR assay. TCRdb carries this immuneACCESS record with in-frame sequences only. Its versions omit some clonotypes, under half of them owing to an unresolved V gene in the studies checked, with the rest unexplained. The sample table shows under 250,000 clones, and 84% are seen once. The ten most abundant clones make up approximately 1.5% of the sample. The sample comprised peripheral blood. The source of these receptors is a woman aged 40 to 50 who had recovered from COVID-19.

The chain uses TRBV6-1 and TRBJ2-2; D remains ambiguous. The length of the CDR3 is 14 residues. V gave up 2 bases and J gave up 2 bases, with 6 bases separating them. Germline V CDR1 and CDR2: MNHNS, SASEGT. As DNA, the CDR3 is TGTGCCAGCAGTGAATCATTCAACACCGGGGAGCTGTTTTTT. Amino acids: CASSESFNTGELFF.

The V call is TRBV28, the J call TRBJ1-4; D unclear. Germline loops: CDR1 MDHEN, CDR2 SYDVKM. Trimming pared 10 bases from V and 0 bases from J, leaving 12 bases between. This CDR3 is built from 14 residues. DNA for the CDR3: TGTGCCACCATTAGCAGAACAACTAATGAAAAACTGTTTTTT. Translation gives CATISRTTNEKLFF.

The rearrangement uses TRBV19 and TRBJ2-2, with D tentatively TRBD2 (5 bases). CDR3 length: 14 amino acids. Germline CDR1 LNHDA, CDR2 SQIVND (reference sequence). V lost 6 bases and J lost 4, with 12 bases in between. CDR3 residues: CASRATGSTGELFF. The CDR3 coding sequence is TGTGCCAGTAGGGCGACGGGATCCACCGGGGAGCTGTTTTTT.

J is TRBJ2-1 and V is TRBV12-3 or TRBV12-4; TRBD1 is a possible D gene (6 bases). The CDR3 runs to 13 residues. Trimming pared 5 bases from V and 3 bases from J, leaving 8 bases between. The CDR3 nucleotides are TGTGCCAGCAGTCAGGGGCTCTACAATGAGCAGTTCTTC. This sequence encodes CASSQGLYNEQFF.

The chain joins TRBV11-3 to TRBJ1-4, with D uncertain. V shed 2 bases and J shed 4 bases, with 14 bases lying between them. The CDR3 covers 16 residues. Germline lookup yields CDR1 SGHNT and CDR2 YENEEA. In DNA form, the CDR3 reads TGTGCCAGCAGCTTATACGGAGATACAATTAATGAAAAACTGTTTTTT. Encoded protein: CASSLYGDTINEKLFF.

The chain couples TRBV5-1 to TRBJ2-6, with TRBD1 identical over 8 bases. The V gene's germline CDR1 is SGHRS and CDR2 YFSETQ. V shed 5 bases and J 2 bases; nucleotides not matched to a gene: 6. The CDR3 covers 16 residues. The CDR3 is CASRSQGAAGANVLTF. CDR3 DNA sequence: TGCGCCAGCAGGAGTCAGGGGGCTGCTGGGGCCAACGTCCTGACTTTC.

The chain combines TRBV30 with TRBJ1-4, with no clear D. The V gene lost 5 bases and the J gene lost 8 bases, with 18 bases spanning the gap. CDR1 is GTSNPN, CDR2 SVGIG, per germline (reference sequence). The CDR3 sequence is 14 residues long. The CDR3 sequence: CAWGDPGLGEKLFF. The DNA for the CDR3 is TGTGCCTGGGGAGACCCCGGACTCGGGGAAAAACTGTTTTTT.

The chain is built from TRBV5-1 and TRBJ1-5; D gene unclear. Germline values: CDR1 SGHRS, CDR2 YFSETQ. V lost 0 bases and J lost 6, with 7 bases in between. The CDR3 length is 13 residues. The CDR3 spells CASSLAGSQPQHF. In nucleotides, the CDR3 is TGCGCCAGCAGCTTGGCCGGGAGTCAGCCCCAGCATTTT. The full variable domain, with the rest looked up from reference TRBV5-1 and TRBJ1-5, is KAGVTQTPRYLIKTRGQQVTLSCSPISGHRSVSWYQQTPGQGLQFLFEYFSETQRNKGNFPGRFSGRQFSNSRSEMNVSTLELGDSALYLCASSLAGSQPQHFGDGTRLSIL.

J is TRBJ1-1 and V is TRBV5-6; weak D call: TRBD1 (6 bases). Trimming took 0 bases from V and 1 from J, leaving 16 bases between them. The germline CDR1 and CDR2 sequences are SGHDT and YYEEEE. The CDR3 runs 17 residues. The CDR3 DNA is TGTGCCAGCAGCTTGGTGACAGGAGGTATTACGAACACTGAAGCTTTCTTT. This codes for CASSLVTGGITNTEAFF.

The V call is TRBV18, the J call TRBJ1-4, with 7 nucleotides matching TRBD1. Trimming cost V 6 bases and J 8 bases; bases outside gene matches: 6. The CDR3 contains 13 residues. Per the germline V gene, CDR1 is KGHSH and CDR2 is LQKENI. CDR3 bases: TGTGCCAGCTCCCCTCCAGGGGGAGAAAAACTGTTTTTT. Translation gives CASSPPGGEKLFF.

This chain uses TRBV5-4 with TRBJ1-6; no clear D. This CDR3 is 13 amino acids long. Trimming pared 4 bases from V and 7 bases from J, leaving 9 bases between. Germline V gives CDR1 SGHNT, CDR2 YYREEE (reference sequence). The CDR3 region has the DNA TGTGCCAGCAGCCCCAACAGCAATTCACCCCTCCACTTT. Protein: CASSPNSNSPLHF.

This sequence joins TRBV6-2 or TRBV6-3 and TRBJ1-3; D is unresolved. Germline V gene data show CDR1 as MNHEY and CDR2 as SVGEGT. The CDR3 consists of 14 residues. V dropped 0 bases and J dropped 0 bases, with 3 bases sitting between them. Here the CDR3 DNA reads TGTGCCAGCAGTTACTCCCGCTCTGGAAACACCATATATTTT. It translates to CASSYSRSGNTIYF.

V is TRBV5-5 and J is TRBJ1-2, with D possibly matching TRBD1 (6 bases). The germline gives CDR1 SGHKS, CDR2 YYEKEE (reference sequence). The CDR3 has 15 residues. Deletions cut 2 bases from V and 3 bases from J, with 14 bases between. DNA of the CDR3: TGTGCCAGCAGCTTACAGGGCCTCGAGGACTATGGCTACACCTTC. This translates into CASSLQGLEDYGYTF.

The DNA of the CDR3 is TGTGCCAGCTCCCCCGGGACAGCGGGACTAGCGGGGGGCCCGTATTTT. Encoded protein: CASSPGTAGLAGGPYF. This chain uses TRBV18 with TRBJ2-3; TRBD2 matches at 15 bases. The CDR3 has 16 amino acids. Germline V gene lookup returns CDR1 KGHSH and CDR2 LQKENI. Trimming took 6 bases from V and 14 from J; bases not matched to a gene: 15.

The rearrangement links TRBV23-1 to TRBJ1-4; TRBD1 matches 9 bases. TRBV23-1 is an open reading frame whose function is uncertain. This CDR3 is 16 amino acids long. V dropped 6 bases and J dropped 5; count of bases not matched to a gene: 10. The CDR3 spells CASRPLGGQGNEKLFF. CDR3 DNA sequence: TGCGCCAGCAGACCGCTTGGGGGACAGGGAAATGAAAAACTGTTTTTT.

The V call is TRBV28, the J call TRBJ1-1; no firm D call. Germline CDR1 reads MDHEN; CDR2 reads SYDVKM. The CDR3 is 13 amino acids. V was pared by 3 bases and J by 8 bases, with 13 bases between. CDR3 region: CASSFDAGIEAFF. CDR3 DNA: TGTGCCAGCAGTTTTGATGCGGGAATCGAAGCTTTCTTT. Filled out from reference TRBV28 and TRBJ1-1, the complete variable domain reads DVKVTQSSRYLVKRTGEKVFLECVQDMDHENMFWYRQDPGLGLRLIYFSYDVKMKEKGDIPEGYSVSREKKERFSLILESASTNQTSMYLCASSFDAGIEAFFGQGTRLTVV.

J is TRBJ2-1 and V is TRBV7-2, with D perhaps TRBD1 (6 bases). Deletions cut 0 bases from V and 9 bases from J, with 12 bases between. The CDR3 covers 14 residues. CDR1 and CDR2 (germline): SGHTA, FQGNSA. Here the CDR3 reads CASSLAGARGEQFF. CDR3 in DNA: TGTGCCAGCAGCTTAGCGGGGGCTCGGGGTGAGCAGTTCTTC.